Below, 21 T cell receptor beta chains from the same sample are listed, as sequenced in a study of a mutant IDH1 vaccine in newly diagnosed glioma. Produced via immunoSEQ multiplex PCR; TCRdb's table is partial and in-frame only. The sample shows tens of thousands of clones, about 80% of them seen only once. Time point noted: week 47, end of study. Vaccination comprised doses that each held 300 ug of mutant IDH1 20-mer peptide, plus topical imiquimod. These receptors are not linked to any known antigen. This specimen consisted of PBMCs, obtained from a glioma patient whose treatment included an IDH1 peptide vaccine. The receptor set was obtained from a man aged 45-65 years with glioma.

V and J are TRBV21-1 and TRBJ1-2; TRBD1 is taken as the D call from the table, unchecked against the DNA. TRBV21-1 counts as a pseudogene. The CDR3 has 11 residues. The CDR3 DNA is TGTGCCGGGGTAAGGGGCTATGGCTACACCTTC. Residues: CAGVRGYGYTF.

The chain uses TRBV7-9 and TRBJ1-2; D is possibly TRBD1 (5 bases). The CDR3 spans 13 residues. V shed 3 bases and J shed 7 bases, with 12 bases lying between them. Germline V gene lookup returns CDR1 SEHNR and CDR2 FQNEAQ (reference sequence). CDR3 in amino acids: CASSLEGSTGYTF. Here the CDR3 DNA reads TGTGCCAGCAGCTTGGAGGGGTCTACTGGCTACACCTTC.

V usage is TRBV30 and J usage is TRBJ1-1; D is ambiguous. The CDR3 runs 13 residues. Germline CDR1 is GTSNPN and CDR2 is SVGIG (reference sequence). The V and J ends lost 5 bases and 1 base respectively, with 11 bases between them. CDR3 residues: CAWDRYSNTEAFF. In DNA form, the CDR3 reads TGTGCCTGGGACCGGTACTCGAACACTGAAGCTTTCTTT.

This rearrangement joins TRBV9 to TRBJ2-3; the D is unclear. The V end lost 3 bases, the J end lost 0 bases, and 5 bases lay between the germline ends. Per germline, CDR1 SGDLS and CDR2 YYNGEE. This CDR3 region has 13 residues. CDR3 sequence (DNA): TGTGCCAGCAGCGGTTACAGCACAGATACGCAGTATTTT. The encoded protein is CASSGYSTDTQYF.

The DNA for the CDR3 is TGTGCCAGCAGTGCAATTGGTCGGGGATCGAACACCGGGGAGCTGTTTTTT. Translation gives CASSAIGRGSNTGELFF. V is TRBV6-1 and J is TRBJ2-2; maybe TRBD2 (5 bases). V lost 4 bases and J lost 0, with 15 bases in between. Looked up from germline, CDR1 is MNHNS and CDR2 is SASEGT. There are 17 residues in the CDR3.

The chain combines TRBV11-3 with TRBJ2-5, with TRBD2 matching 10 bases. The germline gives CDR1 SGHNT, CDR2 YENEEA. The CDR3 has 15 amino acids. J lost 3 bases, V lost 1 base, and 2 bases had no gene match. The CDR3, as DNA: TGTGCCAGCAGCTTAGGCGGACTAGCGGAAGAGACCCAGTACTTC. It codes for CASSLGGLAEETQYF. Variable domain in full (rest from reference TRBV11-3 and TRBJ2-5): EAGVVQSPRYKIIEKKQPVAFWCNPISGHNTLYWYLQNLGQGPELLIRYENEEAVDDSQLPKDRFSAERLKGVDSTLKIQPAELGDSAVYLCASSLGGLAEETQYFGPGTRLLVL.

V and J are TRBV6-5 and TRBJ1-2, with D maybe TRBD1 (5 bases). The CDR3 is 13 residues long. V shed 8 bases and J shed 8 bases, with 18 bases lying between them. Per germline, CDR1 MNHEY and CDR2 SVGAGI. The CDR3 bases are TGTGCCAGCGCTGACAGTTCTAAATGGGGCTACACCTTC. It specifies CASADSSKWGYTF.

V usage is TRBV9 and J usage is TRBJ2-5; 11 nucleotides line up with TRBD2. The CDR3 is made up of 16 amino acids. Germline loops: CDR1 SGDLS, CDR2 YYNGEE. Losses at the gene ends were 1 base for V and 5 bases for J; bases not matched to a gene: 7. The DNA of the CDR3 is TGTGCCAGCAGCGTAAGGCTAGCGGGGGGACCGGAGACCCAGTACTTC. This gives the protein CASSVRLAGGPETQYF.

The rearrangement joins TRBV5-1 to TRBJ2-5; D is perhaps TRBD2 (6 bases). This CDR3 spans 16 amino acids. Germline CDR1 reads SGHRS; CDR2 reads YFSETQ. The V and J ends lost 3 bases and 5 bases respectively, with 20 bases between them. CDR3 coding DNA: TGCGCCAGCAGCTCCACCCCCGGGGGACCCGCGGAGACCCAGTACTTC. Protein: CASSSTPGGPAETQYF.

With respect to this clone: An end of the junction differs from the germline gene, which may be a read error. This sequence joins TRBV30 and TRBJ2-7; D tentatively fits TRBD1 or TRBD2 (5 bases each). The CDR3 has 13 amino acids. Germline values: CDR1 GTSNPN, CDR2 SVGIG (reference sequence). CDR3 nucleotides: TGTGCCTGGAGTGTTATTGGGGCCGGAGGCAGGAATTTC. Translating gives CAWSVIGAGGRNF.

The rearrangement uses TRBV5-1 and TRBJ2-3; tentative D call: TRBD2 (6 bases). Germline CDR1 SGHRS, CDR2 YFSETQ. The CDR3 consists of 13 residues. V was pared by 4 bases and J by 6 bases, with 12 bases between. The CDR3 DNA follows: TGCGCCAGCAGCCCCGGACGGGGGGATACGCAGTATTTT. This sequence encodes CASSPGRGDTQYF.

This chain uses TRBV20-1 with TRBJ1-1; 7 bases match TRBD1. V shed 6 bases and J 5 bases; nucleotides not matched to a gene: 3. Germline CDR1 is DFQATT and CDR2 is SNEGSKA (reference sequence). There are 11 residues in the CDR3. CDR3 sequence (DNA): TGCAGTGCCCACAGGGGAACTGAAGCTTTCTTT. Protein sequence: CSAHRGTEAFF.

V and J are TRBV5-1 and TRBJ2-5; 8 bases are a match to TRBD2. Germline V gene data show CDR1 as SGHRS and CDR2 as YFSETQ. The length of the CDR3 is 15 residues. The V gene end was trimmed by 1 base and the J gene end by 1 base; junction bases not matched to a gene: 3. CDR3 sequence: CASSLRSGGQETQYF. CDR3 coding DNA: TGCGCCAGCAGCTTGAGAAGCGGGGGCCAAGAGACCCAGTACTTC.

This clone occurred once. This chain uses TRBV7-9 with TRBJ1-2; D is possibly TRBD1 (6 bases). Trimming took off 5 bases at V and 9 bases at J, with 16 bases between the two ends. The CDR3 is made up of 13 amino acids. The germline V gene encodes CDR1 SEHNR and CDR2 FQNEAQ (reference sequence). The CDR3, as DNA: TGTGCCAGCAGCCGCGGACAGTTGAAGAGCTACACCTTC. It specifies CASSRGQLKSYTF.

This clone was counted ten times or more. The gene calls are TRBV27 and TRBJ2-5; TRBD1 aligns across 11 bases. Trimming took 4 bases from V and 5 from J; bases not matched to a gene: 3. Germline V lookup: CDR1 MNHEY, CDR2 SMNVEV (reference sequence). The CDR3 sequence is 14 residues long. The CDR3 loop reads CASSWTGGGETQYF. For the CDR3, the DNA is TGTGCCAGCAGTTGGACAGGGGGCGGTGAGACCCAGTACTTC.

The chain has TRBV9 and TRBJ1-5; D remains ambiguous. V gave up 4 bases and J gave up 7 bases, with 15 bases separating them. The CDR3 is made up of 14 amino acids. Looked up from germline, CDR1 is SGDLS and CDR2 is YYNGEE. In nucleotides, the CDR3 is TGTGCCAGCAGCTCGGGGTCCGGGAACCAGCCCCAGCATTTT. Translation: CASSSGSGNQPQHF.

The V gene is TRBV27, the J gene TRBJ2-1; D gene ambiguous. Deletions cut 0 bases from V and 7 bases from J, with 7 bases between. The CDR3 spans 13 residues. Germline assignment: CDR1 MNHEY and CDR2 SMNVEV (reference sequence). CDR3 DNA sequence: TGTGCCAGCAGTTTATCGTGGGGAAATGAGCAGTTCTTC. Translated: CASSLSWGNEQFF.

The chain has TRBV27 and TRBJ2-5, with 8 nucleotides matching TRBD2. Germline V gives CDR1 MNHEY, CDR2 SMNVEV (reference sequence). The junction had 2 bases not matched to a gene; V was cut back by 3 bases and J by 5 bases. The CDR3 spans 13 residues. CDR3 DNA sequence: TGTGCCAGCAGTTTCGGGGGGGCTGAGACCCAGTACTTC. Translated, it gives CASSFGGAETQYF.

V is TRBV15 and J is TRBJ2-6, with a tentative D call TRBD2 (7 bases). V gave up 4 bases and J gave up 0 bases, with 10 bases separating them. The CDR3 has 16 amino acids. Germline loops: CDR1 LNHNV, CDR2 YYDKDF (reference sequence). CDR3 amino acids: CATSKGGDSGANVLTF. CDR3 DNA sequence: TGTGCCACCAGCAAGGGGGGGGACTCTGGGGCCAACGTCCTGACTTTC.

The chain has TRBV7-2 and TRBJ1-5, with D possibly being TRBD1 (6 bases). From germline, CDR1 is SGHTA and CDR2 FQGNSA. This CDR3 comprises 15 residues. V shed 5 bases and J shed 1 base, with 12 bases lying between them. CDR3: CASSATGTSNQPQHF. DNA of the CDR3: TGTGCCAGCAGCGCCACAGGGACAAGCAATCAGCCCCAGCATTTT.

This clone was observed once. The chain joins TRBV7-8 to TRBJ2-2; 7 bases are shared with TRBD1. With 3 bases clipped from V and 6 bases from J, the junction kept 10 bases outside the gene matches. Germline V gene data show CDR1 as SGHVS and CDR2 as FQNEAQ. CDR3 length equals 16 residues. DNA of the CDR3: TGTGCCAGCAGCTTCCACAGGGGTATTATTTCCGGGGAGCTGTTTTTT. Amino acid sequence: CASSFHRGIISGELFF. Based on the CDR3 plus reference TRBV7-8 and TRBJ2-2, the full variable domain is GAGVSQSPRYKVAKRGQDVALRCDPISGHVSLFWYQQALGQGPEFLTYFQNEAQLDKSGLPSDRFFAERPEGSVSTLKIQRTQQEDSAVYLCASSFHRGIISGELFFGEGSRLTVL.